The clone carrying this TCR beta chain has only one observation. Germline V gene lookup returns CDR1 LNHDA and CDR2 SQIVND (reference sequence). The CDR3 spans 13 residues. Trimming took off 5 bases at V and 5 bases at J, with 10 bases between the two ends. The data were obtained in a study of blood T cell repertoires in COVID-19. Using immunoSEQ multiplex PCR, the repertoire was profiled, and TCRdb retains in-frame clones only, with some absent. The repertoire includes 200,000 or so clones, around 82% of them detected once, and nearly 7.5% sits in the top ten. The rearrangement joins TRBV19 to TRBJ2-1, with D unresolved. The receptor was derived from a woman aged 40 to 55 with acute COVID-19. Sequenced: PBMCs or T cells enriched from blood (not recorded which). The CDR3 sequence is CASSLASNNEQFF. The CDR3 DNA follows: TGTGCCAGTAGTCTCGCCAGTAACAATGAGCAGTTCTTC.